This T cell receptor beta chain was identified during a study of beta chain features in type 1 diabetes (dated by TCRdb to between 2018 and 2020). A note on the overall study: Mean age, gender distribution, total cell number and subset yield were not different between patients and healthy donors. Across all samples, about 110 million sorted cells were examined, and cell number per subset correlated strongly with RNA yield. The study compared the TCRB repertoires of sorted circulating CD4+ T cell subsets in recently diagnosed type 1 diabetes patients with those in matched healthy donors. Regulatory and stem cell-like memory subsets were obtained from only 8 patients and roughly eight healthy donors, while naive and central memory subsets were obtained from all 30 or so donors.

Each donor gave one peripheral blood draw, averaging about 100 mL, which was collected into heparinised tubes. A BD FACSAria II was used to sort naive, central memory, regulatory and stem cell-like memory CD4+ T cells with a panel that included CD45RO, CCR7, CD25, CD127, CD95 and CD27. A purity above 98% was achieved for all sorted populations. PBMCs were isolated right away by Lymphoprep density gradient centrifugation and were stained directly, without culture. So that batch effects would be minimized, each experiment stained and sorted samples in pairs, pairing one healthy donor with one patient. The germline V gene sets CDR1 to SGHTA and CDR2 to FQGNSA. Trimming costs V 1 base and J 4 bases, and their ends lie 13 bases apart. Spanning cysteine to phenylalanine, the CDR3 consists of 15 amino acids. The sequence is cut down to CDR3 DNA, 45 bases in frame from base 1. All of the isolated RNA was reverse transcribed with the High Capacity cDNA Reverse Transcription Kit, so expressed TCRB transcripts were sequenced. Deep immunoSEQ sequencing was performed on naive, central memory and regulatory T cell samples, with an average of roughly 3.3 million total reads per sample. Sorted cells were lysed in RLT buffer and RNA was extracted with DNase-treated RNeasy Micro or Mini kits, depending on cell number. To prevent cross-contamination, every cell subset was processed on its own, while patient and healthy donor samples were processed together. The immunoSEQ multiplex PCR was used to amplify TCRB sequences from cDNA, generating 87-bp fragments that spanned the CDR3 region. Amplicons were sequenced on the Illumina HiSeq platform. The authors' pipeline ran thus. PCR bias was corrected computationally using synthetic template baselines, and reads within Hamming distance 2 were collapsed, with unmergeable singletons discarded. By aligning reads against IMGT, V, D and J genes, CDR3 length, and insertions or deletions at six rearrangement sites were assigned. Within each subset, clonotype counts were normalized to the number of sorted cells before true diversity and Gini coefficients were calculated with the tcR R package. Repertoire sharing was quantified using the overlap coefficient calculated on TCRB nucleotide sequences. Here the immuneACCESS table is served through TCRdb, limited to in-frame sequences with V and J called. Missing clones are a known gap in these copies; in checked studies unresolved V genes cover under half, and the rest lacks a known reason. V, J and clone size reflect that table, while D and trimming were determined from the DNA. The sample yields 140,000 to 150,000 clones; under 60% were counted once. Around 0.45% of the sample comes from the top ten.

The study at large found these results: Because small numbers of individuals were included in the HLA sub-analyses, any influence of HLA type on TCRB rearrangement was left unresolved. Patients with type 1 diabetes made fewer insertions and deleted more nucleotides at VDJ recombination sites, implying thymic rearrangement abnormalities. In all four CD4+ subsets, TCRB CDR3 length was moderately but significantly shorter in type 1 diabetes patients. PCR might favor shorter templates, but patient and control samples were amplified and corrected together, so any skew would affect both groups equally. Because cDNA was sequenced instead of genomic DNA, highly expressing activated cells could be over-represented, though the groups showed no difference in activation or CD3 levels. The naive, central memory and regulatory TCRB repertoires appeared to resemble one another more closely among patients than among healthy donors.

As concerns this clone: Its antigen remains unidentified. No qualities accompany the bases; no much larger clone lies one base away.

The clonotype comes from a young man in good health. Sequencing was carried out using Tregs from blood. The cell subset or site label, read with the paper, signifies: regulatory CD4+ T cells. The chain was built from TRBV7-2 and TRBJ1-1, with no confidently assigned D gene. The CDR3 protein: CASSLVAGMSTEAFF. The nucleotide sequence is TGTGCCAGCAGCTTAGTGGCGGGTATGAGCACTGAAGCTTTCTTT.